A single sample gave rise to the 14 T cell receptor beta chains below, sequenced in a study of blood T cell repertoires in COVID-19. The assay was immunoSEQ multiplex PCR, and TCRdb's table has in-frame clones only and misses some. The table includes about 330,000 clones, approximately 85% detected once. Source material: peripheral blood. The receptors here all came from a human donor in a cohort sampled during active COVID-19.

The chain joins TRBV19 to TRBJ2-3, with a tentative D call TRBD1 (7 bases). The ends were cut back, 5 bases at V and 0 bases at J, with 21 bases in the middle. The germline V gene encodes CDR1 LNHDA and CDR2 SQIVND (reference sequence). This CDR3 spans 18 amino acids. The CDR3 region is CASSLPRGTARSTDTQYF. In nucleotides, the CDR3 is TGTGCCAGTAGTCTACCCCGGGGGACAGCGAGAAGCACAGATACGCAGTATTTT.

The rearrangement links TRBV7-9 to TRBJ1-1; 7 nucleotides align to TRBD1. Per germline, CDR1 SEHNR and CDR2 FQNEAQ (reference sequence). This CDR3 contains 18 residues. The V gene end was trimmed by 5 bases and the J gene end by 5 bases; junction bases not matched to a gene: 20. The CDR3 bases are TGTGCCAGCAGCCCGCCGTTACTAAAGGGGGCACGAAAAACTGAAGCTTTCTTT. Its translation is CASSPPLLKGARKTEAFF.

The chain couples TRBV13 to TRBJ1-3, with 9 bases that match TRBD1. Germline CDR1 reads PRHDT; CDR2 reads FYEKMQ (reference sequence). The CDR3 has 16 residues. V dropped 3 bases and J dropped 2; count of bases not matched to a gene: 5. The CDR3 DNA is TGTGCCAGCAGCTTGATAGGGACAGGGACTGGAAACACCATATATTTT. This codes for CASSLIGTGTGNTIYF.

The J gene is TRBJ1-3, the V gene TRBV5-1; D call uncertain. This CDR3 is built from 15 residues. The germline V gene encodes CDR1 SGHRS and CDR2 YFSETQ. The V end was cut by 0 bases, the J end by 0 bases, with 7 bases between. The CDR3 loop is CASSLDLSSGNTIYF. CDR3 coding DNA: TGCGCCAGCAGCTTGGATTTGAGCTCTGGAAACACCATATATTTT.

This chain uses TRBV4-1 with TRBJ1-5; D not certain. The V and J ends lost 1 base and 1 base respectively, with 8 bases between them. Germline values: CDR1 MGHRA, CDR2 YSYEKL. The CDR3 has 15 residues. As DNA, the CDR3 is TGCGCCAGCAGCCAAGGTCGGGTCAGCAATCAGCCCCAGCATTTT. Protein sequence: CASSQGRVSNQPQHF.

The genes are TRBV7-9 and TRBJ2-1; 10 bases match TRBD1. After removal of 3 bases from V and 5 bases from J, the junction contained 13 bases not matched to a gene. The germline gives CDR1 SEHNR, CDR2 FQNEAQ (reference sequence). The CDR3 sequence is 18 residues long. The DNA of the CDR3 is TGTGCCAGCAGCTTGTGGGACAGGGGAAGGTACCTGGACAATGAGCAGTTCTTC. Protein sequence: CASSLWDRGRYLDNEQFF.

This rearrangement joins TRBV11-2 to TRBJ1-5, with a possible D match to TRBD1 (5 bases). Trimming took off 3 bases at V and 4 bases at J, with 22 bases between the two ends. This CDR3 is built from 18 residues. The V gene's germline CDR1 is SGHAT and CDR2 FQNNGV. The CDR3 sequence is CASSFPPKRQPQNQPQHF. DNA for the CDR3: TGTGCCAGCAGCTTCCCCCCCAAGAGACAGCCGCAAAATCAGCCCCAGCATTTT.

The rearrangement links TRBV7-2 to TRBJ2-1; 10 bases align to TRBD2. CDR3 length: 17 residues. The V gene's germline CDR1 is SGHTA and CDR2 FQGNSA. The ends lost 2 bases at V and 9 bases at J; junction bases unmatched: 13. The CDR3 region is CASSLPRGSGGPGEQFF. The CDR3 DNA is TGTGCCAGCAGCTTACCCCGGGGTAGCGGGGGGCCTGGTGAGCAGTTCTTC.

The chain carries TRBV7-3 and TRBJ2-1; 12 bases are shared with TRBD1. The trim removed 7 bases at V and 9 bases at J, leaving 13 bases unmatched. The germline CDR1 and CDR2 sequences are SGHTA and FQGTGA. The length of the CDR3 is 16 residues. The CDR3 DNA is TGTGCCAGCACCCCCTCAGGGGACAGGGGGCGGAGTGAGCAGTTCTTC. Translating gives CASTPSGDRGRSEQFF.

The chain uses TRBV2 and TRBJ2-4; possibly TRBD1 for D (5 bases). The germline CDR1 and CDR2 sequences are SNHLY and FYNNEI. V lost 6 bases, J lost 0 bases, and 12 bases lay in between. The CDR3 has 15 residues. CDR3 protein: CASSGLDRAKNIQYF. In DNA, the CDR3 is TGTGCCAGCAGCGGCCTCGACAGAGCCAAAAACATTCAGTACTTC.

This rearrangement joins TRBV2 to TRBJ2-7; 7 bases are a match to TRBD1. The CDR3 extends over 13 amino acids. From germline, CDR1 is SNHLY and CDR2 FYNNEI. The V and J ends lost 10 bases and 3 bases, in that order; junction bases with no gene match: 9. The CDR3 loop reads CAIKTGQNYEQYF. The CDR3, as DNA: TGTGCCATAAAAACGGGACAGAACTACGAGCAGTACTTC.

J is TRBJ1-1 and V is TRBV6-5; 9 bases line up with TRBD1. J gave up 4 bases and V 5 bases, and 5 bases lay outside the gene matches. Germline values: CDR1 MNHEY, CDR2 SVGAGI. The CDR3 runs to 14 residues. CDR3 sequence reads: CASSHRDRVTEAFF. The CDR3 coding sequence is TGTGCCAGCAGTCACAGGGACAGGGTCACTGAAGCTTTCTTT.

Remarks on this clone: Other nucleotide sequences from this sample produce the same CDR3. This chain uses TRBV11-2 with TRBJ1-3, with D uncertain. Trimming left V 2 bases short and J 4 bases short, with 3 bases between. The germline V gene has CDR1 SGHAT and CDR2 FQNNGV. The length of the CDR3 is 12 residues. CDR3 sequence (DNA): TGTGCCAGCAGCTTACTCGGAAACACCATATATTTT. This codes for CASSLLGNTIYF.

The rearrangement joins TRBV24-1 to TRBJ2-6, with D perhaps matching TRBD2 (5 bases). The germline V gene encodes CDR1 KGHDR and CDR2 SFDVKD. Trimming shortened V by 3 bases and J by 0 bases, and 11 bases separated the two germline ends. The length of the CDR3 is 17 residues. The CDR3 spells CATSDTRRGSGANVLTF. The CDR3 DNA sequence: TGTGCCACCAGTGATACCCGACGGGGCTCTGGGGCCAACGTCCTGACTTTC.